The clone carrying this TCR beta chain was detected ten times or more. The antigen is unknown. For CDR3 and TCR beta VDJ profiling, genomic DNA was the template used. One entry per CDR3 protein results from TCRdb running MiXCR on the reads. Of about 220,000 distinct CDR3 sequences in the sample, roughly 35% were seen once. This record comes from a study of CD8+CD57+ T cells in acquired aplastic anemia. Study details: Healthy donors yielded some 11 million CD4+ cell reads on average.

Broader study findings: A significant difference in CD8+ Simpson's diversity between patients and controls was not found. Twenty-nine CD8+ CDR3 sequences were shared between patients and controls.

V trimming: 4 bases; J trimming: 9 bases; junction bases outside the gene matches: 18. CDR1 and CDR2 (germline): LNHDA, SQIVND (reference sequence). The CDR3 length is 17 residues. Sequences were obtained from sorted CD4+, CD8+, or CD8+CD57+ T cells (not recorded which) from PBMCs. This chain uses TRBV19 with TRBJ2-3, with 8 bases matching TRBD2. The clonotype originates from a human donor in good health, serving as a control. This CDR3 is CASSTYPIAGIGTTQYF. Here the CDR3 DNA reads TGTGCCAGTAGTACCTATCCAATAGCGGGAATCGGAACAACGCAGTATTTT.